The T cell receptor beta chain described here comes from a study of lymphopenia after photon versus proton radiotherapy. Findings of the study overall: Authors raise, but do not show, better survival with proton therapy.

The CDR3 totals 16 residues. Germline V gives CDR1 SGDLS, CDR2 YYNGEE. Notes on this clone: Antigen: not known. A read error may produce the germline difference seen at one junction end.

Assay: immunoSEQ multiplex PCR; the TCRdb copy retains only in-frame clones and omits some. The data show some 16,000 clones, about 88% seen once. The origin of this receptor is a woman aged 60-75 years with cholangiocarcinoma. Some clones in this sample may be carry-over from other donors' samples. The sequenced sample was peripheral blood, obtained from a patient treated with proton-based radiotherapy. The V and J genes are TRBV9 and TRBJ2-1, with 8 nucleotides matching TRBD1. CDR3 in amino acids: CAGSAGTGFPYNEQFF. CDR3 bases: TGTGCCGGCAGCGCCGGGACAGGATTCCCTTACAATGAGCAGTTCTTC.